One T cell receptor delta chain is described in this entry. What it binds is not known. Trimming stripped 0 bases from V and 2 bases from J, with 10 bases between. The CDR3 length is 15 residues. Germline assignment: CDR1 TSWWSYY and CDR2 QGS. Extracted RNA was reverse transcribed into cDNA. Multiplex PCR used pooled V-gene forward primers and a constant-region reverse primer to amplify CDR3s. TCRdb reanalyzed the multiplex PCR reads using CATT. The profile covers about 54,000 delta-chain clones, with approximately 16% appearing a single time and about 0.5% taken by the ten largest. The entry originates in a study of Vδ1+ human thymocytes. Study-wide findings and caveats: Thymic TRG and TRD repertoires appeared highly polyclonal. Bulk data may be misread because of unexpected Vdelta2 sequences. Unlike peripheral blood Vdelta1+ controls, thymic delta-chain sequences included roughly 18% Vdelta2 and few Vdelta3.

V usage is TRDV1 and J usage is TRDJ1; D is undetermined. Source material: Vdelta1+ gamma-delta thymocytes from the thymus. The subset is: FACS-sorted CD3+ TCRalphabeta- TCRVdelta1+ TCRVdelta2- thymocytes. This TCR derives from a boy under two years old who had congenital heart surgery. This chain's CDR3 is CALGELVHPTDKLIF. DNA for the CDR3: TGTGCTCTTGGGGAACTAGTCCATCCTACCGATAAACTCATCTTT.